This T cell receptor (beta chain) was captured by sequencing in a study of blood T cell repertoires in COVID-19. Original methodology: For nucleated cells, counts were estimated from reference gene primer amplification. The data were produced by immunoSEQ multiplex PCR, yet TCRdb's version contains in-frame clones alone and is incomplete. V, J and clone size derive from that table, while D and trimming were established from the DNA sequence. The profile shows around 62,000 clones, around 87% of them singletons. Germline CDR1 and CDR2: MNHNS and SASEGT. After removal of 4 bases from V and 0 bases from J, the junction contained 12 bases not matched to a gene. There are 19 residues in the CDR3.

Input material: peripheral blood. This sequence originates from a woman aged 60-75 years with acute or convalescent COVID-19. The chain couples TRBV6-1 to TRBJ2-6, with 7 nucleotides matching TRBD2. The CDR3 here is CASSVSGLAVGSGANVLTF. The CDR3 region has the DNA TGTGCCAGCAGTGTCTCGGGGCTAGCGGTGGGCTCTGGGGCCAACGTCCTGACTTTC.